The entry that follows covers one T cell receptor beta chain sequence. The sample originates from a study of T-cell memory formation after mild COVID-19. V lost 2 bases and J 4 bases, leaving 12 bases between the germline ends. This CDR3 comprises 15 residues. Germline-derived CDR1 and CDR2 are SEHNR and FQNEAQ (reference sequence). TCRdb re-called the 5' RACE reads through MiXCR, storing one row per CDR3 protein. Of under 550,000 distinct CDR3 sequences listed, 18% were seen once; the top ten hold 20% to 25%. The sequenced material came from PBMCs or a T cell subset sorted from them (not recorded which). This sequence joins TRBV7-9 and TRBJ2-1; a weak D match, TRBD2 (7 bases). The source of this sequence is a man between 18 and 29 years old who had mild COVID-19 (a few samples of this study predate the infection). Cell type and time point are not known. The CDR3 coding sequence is TGTGCCAGCAGCTTATCCGCGGGGGCTTACAATGAGCAGTTCTTC. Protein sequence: CASSLSAGAYNEQFF.